This T cell receptor beta chain was captured by sequencing in a study of technical replicates of blood from a handful of donors. The method was immunoSEQ multiplex PCR; TCRdb's version includes in-frame clones alone and lacks a portion of them. The repertoire holds around 70,000 clones, with 94% as singletons. This CDR3 spans 13 amino acids. Trimming pared 2 bases from V and 1 base from J, leaving 4 bases between. Per the germline V gene, CDR1 is LNHDA and CDR2 is SQIVND (reference sequence). This TCR was sampled from a human donor in good health. V and J are TRBV19 and TRBJ2-3, with D unclear. Sequencing input: T cells isolated from PBMCs. CDR3 sequence: CASSITGTDTQYF. CDR3 coding DNA: TGTGCCAGTAGTATAACAGGCACAGATACGCAGTATTTT. Full variable domain (missing parts from reference TRBV19 and TRBJ2-3): DGGITQSPKYLFRKEGQNVTLSCEQNLNHDAMYWYRQDPGQGLRLIYYSQIVNDFQKGDIAEGYSVSREKKESFPLTVTSAQKNPTAFYLCASSITGTDTQYFGPGTRLTVL.